The 14 T cell receptor beta chains reported below all come from one sample, sequenced in a study of blood T cells in healthy people across ages. Using a J-beta primer mix together with a sample-barcoded 5' primer, a second PCR was run for about 6 to 12 cycles. TCRdb reprocessed the 5' RACE reads with MiXCR, giving one entry per CDR3 protein. The table includes 800,000 to 1,000,000 distinct CDR3 sequences, approximately 49% detected once. Material: blood. The source of these receptors is a man younger than 40 in good health.

The chain employs TRBV6-5 and TRBJ2-1; D unclear. V was clipped by 6 bases and J by 7 bases, with 19 bases between them. Per germline, CDR1 MNHEY and CDR2 SVGAGI. There are 15 residues in the CDR3. The CDR3 region is CASSITGIVWNEQFF. DNA of the CDR3: TGTGCCAGCAGCATAACTGGAATAGTCTGGAATGAGCAGTTCTTC.

The V and J genes are TRBV20-1 and TRBJ2-5; possible D gene TRBD2, 6 bases. CDR3 length: 16 amino acids. CDR1 and CDR2 from the germline V gene are DFQATT and SNEGSKA (reference sequence). The V and J ends lost 4 bases and 1 base respectively, with 19 bases between them. CDR3 protein: CSANGGISRIQETQYF. DNA for the CDR3: TGCAGTGCTAACGGAGGGATCTCCCGGATCCAAGAGACCCAGTACTTC.

This clonotype was detected a few times. The V gene is TRBV9, the J gene TRBJ1-2; D not resolved. Germline V lookup: CDR1 SGDLS, CDR2 YYNGEE. The ends were cut back, 3 bases at V and 4 bases at J, with 13 bases in the middle. The CDR3 loop spans 14 amino acids. As DNA, the CDR3 is TGTGCCAGCAGCGGGGATACAGAGTCCTATGGCTACACCTTC. Translated, it gives CASSGDTESYGYTF.

This chain links TRBV19 with TRBJ1-2; 9 bases are shared with TRBD1. The CDR3 extends over 14 amino acids. Trimming cost V 3 bases and J 8 bases; bases outside gene matches: 7. Germline V CDR1 and CDR2: LNHDA, SQIVND (reference sequence). CDR3 sequence reads: CASSIDRGKGGYTF. The CDR3 region has the DNA TGTGCCAGTAGTATCGACAGGGGGAAAGGAGGCTACACCTTC.

The rearrangement joins TRBV12-3 or TRBV12-4 to TRBJ2-5, with 9 bases lining up with TRBD2. CDR3 size: 15 residues. After removal of 3 bases from V and 3 bases from J, the junction contained 5 bases not matched to a gene. CDR3 in DNA: TGTGCCAGCAGTTTCGGGCTAGCGGGGAAAGAGACCCAGTACTTC. It is translated as CASSFGLAGKETQYF.

The V call is TRBV6-2 or TRBV6-3, the J call TRBJ2-2; 9 bases agree with TRBD1. This CDR3 region has 15 residues. In germline, CDR1 is MNHEY, CDR2 SVGEGT. Unmatched junction bases numbered 5, after V lost 5 bases and J lost 4 bases. The CDR3 nucleotides read TGTGCCAGCAGTCGACAGGGGGTGATCACCGGGGAGCTGTTTTTT. Its protein product is CASSRQGVITGELFF.

This sequence joins TRBV10-3 and TRBJ2-5; 7 positions match TRBD2. Germline CDR1 ENHRY, CDR2 SYGVKD. The CDR3 is 15 amino acids. Unmatched junction bases numbered 7, after V lost 3 bases and J lost 3 bases. The CDR3 DNA follows: TGTGCCATCAGTGAAGCCTTCGCGGGGGAAGAGACCCAGTACTTC. Its translation is CAISEAFAGEETQYF.

The chain carries TRBV27 and TRBJ2-5, with 7 bases fitting TRBD2. The germline V gene encodes CDR1 MNHEY and CDR2 SMNVEV (reference sequence). The CDR3 consists of 17 residues. Germline trimming cut 4 bases from V and 6 bases from J; bases unmatched to any gene: 17. Written as DNA, the CDR3 is TGTGCCAGCAGTTCTTCATCTGGACTAGAGGGTCGGAAGACCCAGTACTTC. Its protein is CASSSSSGLEGRKTQYF.

The V and J genes are TRBV6-1 and TRBJ1-2; no definite D call. Germline V lookup: CDR1 MNHNS, CDR2 SASEGT. The CDR3 totals 12 residues. Deletions cut 3 bases from V and 8 bases from J, with 10 bases between. The CDR3 nucleotides read TGTGCCAGCAGTGACGGGGTCGGAGGCTACACCTTC. The encoded protein is CASSDGVGGYTF.

The V gene is TRBV7-3, the J gene TRBJ2-3, with unresolved D. Germline loops: CDR1 SGHTA, CDR2 FQGTGA. The length of the CDR3 is 16 residues. Trimming took 2 bases from V and 2 from J, leaving 14 bases between them. CDR3 DNA sequence: TGTGCCAGCAGCTTAGGGCTGCGGCTGTTCACAGATACGCAGTATTTT. This sequence encodes CASSLGLRLFTDTQYF.

The J gene is TRBJ2-1, the V gene TRBV2; no clear D. Germline V gene lookup returns CDR1 SNHLY and CDR2 FYNNEI. The CDR3 covers 14 residues. V lost 2 bases, J lost 4 bases, and 9 bases lay in between. CDR3 DNA sequence: TGTGCCAGCAGTGAACTCCCATTTTACAATGAGCAGTTCTTC. Its translation is CASSELPFYNEQFF.

The chain has TRBV29-1 and TRBJ1-2, with TRBD1 matching over 7 bases. The length of the CDR3 is 13 residues. Germline trimming cut 3 bases from V and 2 bases from J; bases unmatched to any gene: 3. Germline CDR1 and CDR2: SQVTM and ANQGSEA. The CDR3 bases are TGCAGCGTTGACGACAGGGCCAACTATGGCTACACCTTC. Residues: CSVDDRANYGYTF. Looking up the rest from reference TRBV29-1 and TRBJ1-2 gives the full variable domain: SAVISQKPSRDICQRGTSLTIQCQVDSQVTMMFWYRQQPGQSLTLIATANQGSEATYESGFVIDKFPISRPNLTFSTLTVSNMSPEDSSIYLCSVDDRANYGYTFGSGTRLTVV.

The chain links TRBV7-9 to TRBJ1-2; D uncertain. The germline gives CDR1 SEHNR, CDR2 FQNEAQ (reference sequence). This CDR3 has 15 residues. V was trimmed by 6 bases and J by 2 bases, leaving 16 bases between them. CDR3 sequence reads: CASRPRPTGNYGYTF. The CDR3 DNA follows: TGTGCCAGCAGACCTCGTCCAACCGGGAACTATGGCTACACCTTC.

This clonotype came up a few times. V usage is TRBV9 and J usage is TRBJ2-7, with 7 nucleotides matching TRBD1. This CDR3 region has 14 residues. V lost 3 bases, J lost 0 bases, and 3 bases stayed unmatched. Germline CDR1 and CDR2: SGDLS and YYNGEE. CDR3 amino acids: CASSAGQHSYEQYF. As DNA, the CDR3 is TGTGCCAGCAGCGCGGGACAGCACTCCTACGAGCAGTACTTC.